What follows are 10 T cell receptor beta chains derived from one specimen sequenced in a study of blood T cell repertoires in COVID-19. Generated by immunoSEQ multiplex PCR, the TCRdb table keeps only in-frame clones and is missing some. This sample has over 45,000 clones; over 70% occur once, and the top ten carry 18%. The sequenced material came from peripheral blood. The receptors stem from a woman aged 45-59 years with active or convalescent COVID-19.

The chain couples TRBV6-1 to TRBJ2-7, with TRBD2 matching over 7 bases. Per the germline V gene, CDR1 is MNHNS and CDR2 is SASEGT. The CDR3 sequence is 15 residues long. V trimming: 3 bases; J trimming: 3 bases; junction bases outside the gene matches: 8. CDR3 DNA sequence: TGTGCCAGCAGTGATCTTGGCGGGAGTATCTACGAGCAGTACTTC. It codes for CASSDLGGSIYEQYF.

The rearrangement links TRBV5-6 to TRBJ1-5, with 9 bases identical to TRBD1. V lost 3 bases to trimming and J lost 9 bases; unmatched junction nucleotides: 7. CDR1 is SGHDT and CDR2 is YYEEEE in the germline V gene. The CDR3 totals 14 residues. This CDR3 is CASSSGGQGPPQHF. In nucleotides, the CDR3 is TGTGCCAGCAGCTCAGGGGGACAGGGACCGCCCCAGCATTTT.

This clone was observed a handful of times. The gene calls are TRBV19 and TRBJ2-1; 8 positions agree with TRBD1. Trimming cost V 4 bases and J 7 bases; bases outside gene matches: 6. CDR3 length: 14 residues. Germline V gene sequence: CDR1 LNHDA, CDR2 SQIVND (reference sequence). The CDR3 loop is CASSTYHRGNEQFF. CDR3 sequence (DNA): TGTGCCAGTAGTACCTACCACAGGGGGAATGAGCAGTTCTTC.

This CDR3 reads CASSRLGQQETQYF. The CDR3 nucleotides read TGTGCCAGCAGCCGACTGGGACAGCAAGAGACCCAGTACTTC. V usage is TRBV5-5 and J usage is TRBJ2-5; TRBD1 matches at 7 bases. The CDR3 extends over 14 amino acids. Per the germline V gene, CDR1 is SGHKS and CDR2 is YYEKEE (reference sequence). V was pared by 4 bases and J by 2 bases, with 5 bases of the junction left unmatched.

As concerns this clone: Other DNA sequences of this sample code for an identical CDR3. CDR3 sequence: CASGQTGGGGYTF. As DNA, the CDR3 is TGTGCCAGCGGACAGACAGGGGGAGGAGGCTACACCTTC. This rearrangement joins TRBV12-3 or TRBV12-4 to TRBJ1-2; 9 bases fit TRBD1. This CDR3 contains 13 residues. V trimming: 8 bases; J trimming: 8 bases; junction bases outside the gene matches: 9.

This clone was seen only once. This rearrangement joins TRBV13 to TRBJ2-1; D is perhaps TRBD2 (5 bases). V gave up 5 bases and J gave up 7 bases, with 15 bases separating them. CDR3 length equals 14 residues. Looked up from germline, CDR1 is PRHDT and CDR2 is FYEKMQ (reference sequence). The CDR3 is CASSPGLARNEQFF. DNA for the CDR3: TGTGCCAGCAGCCCCGGCCTAGCCCGGAATGAGCAGTTCTTC. The full variable domain, in which reference TRBV13 and TRBJ2-1 provide the parts outside the CDR3, is AAGVIQSPRHLIKEKRETATLKCYPIPRHDTVYWYQQGPGQDPQFLISFYEKMQSDKGSIPDRFSAQQFSDYHSELNMSSLELGDSALYFCASSPGLARNEQFFGPGTRLTVL.

Points on this clone: Different DNA sequences within this sample yield the same CDR3. The rearrangement joins TRBV4-1 to TRBJ1-2; D is perhaps TRBD1 (5 bases). Germline V gene data show CDR1 as MGHRA and CDR2 as YSYEKL. V gave up 1 base and J gave up 5 bases, with 11 bases separating them. The CDR3 runs to 14 residues. CDR3 region: CASSQASGRYGYTF. DNA of the CDR3: TGCGCCAGCAGCCAAGCATCAGGGCGGTATGGCTACACCTTC.

This clone came up a few times. The V and J genes are TRBV25-1 and TRBJ1-2, with D unclear. The CDR3 is made up of 11 amino acids. The V and J ends lost 1 base and 7 bases respectively, with 4 bases between them. Germline CDR1 reads MGHDK; CDR2 reads SYGVNS. The CDR3 DNA follows: TGTGCCAGCAGTGAATCCGGTGGCTACACCTTC. As protein: CASSESGGYTF.

This sequence joins TRBV4-1 and TRBJ2-1; 9 bases fit TRBD2. Unmatched junction bases numbered 8, after V lost 2 bases and J lost 6 bases. The CDR3 totals 16 residues. Germline lookup yields CDR1 MGHRA and CDR2 YSYEKL. CDR3: CASSQWIAGVGNEQFF. The CDR3 nucleotides are TGCGCCAGCAGCCAATGGATAGCGGGAGTCGGCAATGAGCAGTTCTTC.

This sequence joins TRBV9 and TRBJ2-7, with 9 bases identical to TRBD2. The V segment lost 3 bases and the J segment 1 base; nucleotides outside the gene matches: 5. The germline CDR1 and CDR2 sequences are SGDLS and YYNGEE. The CDR3 is made up of 15 amino acids. The DNA of the CDR3 is TGTGCCAGCAGCGAGGGGCTAGCGGGATCCTACGAGCAGTACTTC. It yields the protein CASSEGLAGSYEQYF.